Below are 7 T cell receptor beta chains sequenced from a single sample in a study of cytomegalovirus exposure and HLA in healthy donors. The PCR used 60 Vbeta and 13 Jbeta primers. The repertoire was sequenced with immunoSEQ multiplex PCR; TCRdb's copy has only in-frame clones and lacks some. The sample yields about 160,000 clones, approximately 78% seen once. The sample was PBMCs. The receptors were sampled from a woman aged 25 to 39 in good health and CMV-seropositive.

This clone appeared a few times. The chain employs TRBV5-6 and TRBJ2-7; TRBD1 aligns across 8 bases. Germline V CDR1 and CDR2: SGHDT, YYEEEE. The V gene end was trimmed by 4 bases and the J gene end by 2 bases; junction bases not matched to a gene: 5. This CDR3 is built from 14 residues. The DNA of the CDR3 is TGTGCCAGCAGCCTGGGGACAGGAACCTACGAGCAGTACTTC. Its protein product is CASSLGTGTYEQYF.

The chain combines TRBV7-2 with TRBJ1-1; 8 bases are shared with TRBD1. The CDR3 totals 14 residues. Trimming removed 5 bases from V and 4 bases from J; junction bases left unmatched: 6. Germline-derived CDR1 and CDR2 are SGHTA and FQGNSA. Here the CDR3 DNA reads TGTGCCAGCAGCCTCCAGGGGGCAGCCACTGAAGCTTTCTTT. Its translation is CASSLQGAATEAFF.

CDR3 amino acids: CASSQEDAEADTQYF. CDR3 nucleotide sequence: TGTGCCAGCAGCCAAGAAGACGCAGAGGCGGATACGCAGTATTTT. V is TRBV4-2 and J is TRBJ2-3; D uncertain. Germline V CDR1 and CDR2: LGHNA, YNFKEQ. The V end was cut by 0 bases, the J end by 6 bases, with 13 bases between. This CDR3 has 15 amino acids.

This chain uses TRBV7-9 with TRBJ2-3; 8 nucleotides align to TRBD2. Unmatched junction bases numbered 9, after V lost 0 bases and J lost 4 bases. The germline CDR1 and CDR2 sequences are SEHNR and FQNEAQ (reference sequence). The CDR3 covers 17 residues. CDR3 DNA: TGTGCCAGCAGCTTAGCCCCGGGGGGGCCATATTCAGATACGCAGTATTTT. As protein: CASSLAPGGPYSDTQYF.

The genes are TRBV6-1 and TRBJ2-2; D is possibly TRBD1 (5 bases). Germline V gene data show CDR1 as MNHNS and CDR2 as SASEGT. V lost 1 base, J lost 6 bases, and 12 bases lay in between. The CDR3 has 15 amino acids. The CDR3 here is CASSEVGAGSGELFF. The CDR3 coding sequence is TGTGCCAGCAGTGAAGTAGGGGCAGGGTCCGGGGAGCTGTTTTTT.

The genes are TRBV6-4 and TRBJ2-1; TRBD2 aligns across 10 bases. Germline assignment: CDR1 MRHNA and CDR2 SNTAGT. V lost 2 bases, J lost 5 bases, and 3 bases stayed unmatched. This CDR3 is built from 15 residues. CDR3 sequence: CASSDPAGGHNEQFF. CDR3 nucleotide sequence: TGTGCCAGCAGTGACCCAGCGGGGGGGCACAATGAGCAGTTCTTC.

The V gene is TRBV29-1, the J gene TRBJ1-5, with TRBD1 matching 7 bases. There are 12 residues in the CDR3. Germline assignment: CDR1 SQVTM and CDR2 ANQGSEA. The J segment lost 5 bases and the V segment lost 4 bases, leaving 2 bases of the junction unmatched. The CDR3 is CSVAQGDQPQHF. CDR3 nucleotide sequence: TGCAGCGTTGCTCAGGGGGATCAGCCCCAGCATTTT.